The 12 T cell receptor beta chains presented below share a single source sample, sequenced in a study of shared clonotypes between healthy human individuals. Here immunoSEQ multiplex PCR was the method, and the copy in TCRdb shows in-frame clones only, minus some. The table shows 500,000 to 650,000 clones, with roughly four fifths occurring only once. The sequenced sample was PBMCs. These receptors were taken from a woman in her forties in good health. Some clones in this sample may be carry-over from other donors' samples.

This chain links TRBV9 with TRBJ1-2; TRBD1 aligns across 8 bases. The CDR3 totals 16 residues. Germline CDR1 reads SGDLS; CDR2 reads YYNGEE. V lost 4 bases to trimming and J lost 8 bases; unmatched junction nucleotides: 16. The CDR3 reads CASSSSRGQASVGYTF. The CDR3 region has the DNA TGTGCCAGCAGCTCCTCCAGGGGGCAGGCATCAGTCGGCTACACCTTC.

The chain carries TRBV6-1 and TRBJ1-2, with D tentatively TRBD1 (6 bases). The CDR3 sequence is 14 residues long. Germline-derived CDR1 and CDR2 are MNHNS and SASEGT. V dropped 5 bases and J dropped 6 bases, with 16 bases sitting between them. CDR3 nucleotides: TGTGCCAGCAGTTCCTCCGGGACAATCGATGGCTACACCTTC. Translated, it gives CASSSSGTIDGYTF.

V usage is TRBV19 and J usage is TRBJ2-1; D possibly corresponds to TRBD1 (6 bases). Between the trimmed V and J ends, which lost 8 bases and 9 bases, there was a span of 17 bases. The CDR3 has 13 amino acids. The germline CDR1 and CDR2 sequences are LNHDA and SQIVND (reference sequence). In DNA, the CDR3 is TGTGCCAGTTCCCTGGCGCCCAGGGGTGAGCAGTTCTTC. Encoded protein: CASSLAPRGEQFF.

This clone turned up a few times. This sequence joins TRBV7-2 and TRBJ2-2; a possible D gene is TRBD1 (5 bases). V dropped 6 bases and J dropped 0 bases, with 11 bases sitting between them. The CDR3 consists of 15 residues. CDR1 and CDR2 (germline): SGHTA, FQGNSA. CDR3 region: CASRPGIANTGELFF. CDR3 DNA: TGTGCCAGCAGACCAGGGATAGCGAACACCGGGGAGCTGTTTTTT. The full variable domain, with the rest looked up from reference TRBV7-2 and TRBJ2-2, is GAGVSQSPSNKVTEKGKDVELRCDPISGHTALYWYRQSLGQGLEFLIYFQGNSAPDKSGLPSDRFSAERTGGSVSTLTIQRTQQEDSAVYLCASRPGIANTGELFFGEGSRLTVL.

This chain connects TRBV19 to TRBJ1-2; 8 bases agree with TRBD1. CDR3 length: 15 amino acids. The ends lost 6 bases at V and 4 bases at J; junction bases unmatched: 10. CDR1 LNHDA and CDR2 SQIVND come from the germline V gene (reference sequence). In DNA form, the CDR3 reads TGTGCCAGTAGCCCCCTGGACAGGGACTCCTATGGCTACACCTTC. Translating it yields CASSPLDRDSYGYTF.

The V gene is TRBV7-8, the J gene TRBJ2-1, with a tentative D call TRBD2 (5 bases). The CDR3 runs 15 residues. The germline gives CDR1 SGHVS, CDR2 FQNEAQ. V was cut by 0 bases and J by 8 bases, with 14 bases left in between. The CDR3 DNA follows: TGTGCCAGCAGCTTAGCAGGTCGGCGGGTGGATGAGCAGTTCTTC. Encoded protein: CASSLAGRRVDEQFF.

The sample holds many counts of this clone. CDR3 residues: CSVERTGEDTEAFF. The CDR3 region has the DNA TGCAGCGTTGAAAGGACAGGGGAAGACACTGAAGCTTTCTTT. The chain links TRBV29-1 to TRBJ1-1; TRBD1 aligns across 9 bases. Germline lookup yields CDR1 SQVTM and CDR2 ANQGSEA. This CDR3 has 14 residues. V dropped 2 bases and J dropped 3; count of bases not matched to a gene: 4.

This chain joins TRBV5-1 and TRBJ1-1; 8 bases agree with TRBD1. Germline lookup yields CDR1 SGHRS and CDR2 YFSETQ. The CDR3 runs 14 residues. V lost 4 bases and J lost 4; bases outside the gene matches: 6. CDR3 coding DNA: TGCGCCAGCAGCGTTCAGGGGGCCGGCACTGAAGCTTTCTTT. The encoded protein is CASSVQGAGTEAFF. The complete variable domain, with remaining parts taken from reference TRBV5-1 and TRBJ1-1, reads KAGVTQTPRYLIKTRGQQVTLSCSPISGHRSVSWYQQTPGQGLQFLFEYFSETQRNKGNFPGRFSGRQFSNSRSEMNVSTLELGDSALYLCASSVQGAGTEAFFGQGTRLTVV.

This sequence joins TRBV2 and TRBJ2-1, with 7 bases matching TRBD1. CDR1 is SNHLY and CDR2 is FYNNEI in the germline V gene. The CDR3 has 15 amino acids. Losses at the gene ends were 4 bases for V and 8 bases for J; bases not matched to a gene: 11. This CDR3 reads CASSGQGSRYDEQFF. CDR3 DNA sequence: TGTGCCAGCAGTGGACAGGGATCTCGGTACGATGAGCAGTTCTTC.

The CDR3 sequence is CAITQGRHYGYTF. The CDR3 DNA reads as TGTGCCATCACCCAGGGACGCCACTATGGCTACACCTTC. The chain combines TRBV10-3 with TRBJ1-2, with D possibly TRBD1 on 5 matching bases. The CDR3 runs 13 residues. V dropped 7 bases and J dropped 3 bases, with 12 bases sitting between them. Per germline, CDR1 ENHRY and CDR2 SYGVKD.

This clone was counted a single time. The gene calls are TRBV9 and TRBJ2-5; 14 bases agree with TRBD2. The CDR3 is made up of 18 amino acids. Looked up from germline, CDR1 is SGDLS and CDR2 is YYNGEE. The junction had 12 bases not matched to a gene; V was cut back by 4 bases and J by 4 bases. CDR3 loop: CASSPKQTSGRAGETQYF. CDR3 DNA sequence: TGTGCCAGCAGCCCGAAACAGACTAGCGGGAGGGCCGGAGAGACCCAGTACTTC.

This clone has just a few counts. The V gene is TRBV7-2, the J gene TRBJ2-2, with D hard to call. Germline V gene sequence: CDR1 SGHTA, CDR2 FQGNSA. The germline V and J ends were trimmed by 1 base and 4 bases, with 10 bases remaining between them. This CDR3 is built from 15 residues. CDR3 nucleotide sequence: TGTGCCAGCAGCTTAGAGCAACTAACCACCGGGGAGCTGTTTTTT. Residues: CASSLEQLTTGELFF.